This T cell receptor (beta chain) is from a study of blood T cell repertoires in COVID-19. Overall study: Spain, Italy and the United States supplied samples that represented acute and convalescent COVID-19. PBMCs, B-cell-depleted T cells, or T cells provided the cDNA or gDNA that made up the material.

Study processing details: Reference gene primers were amplified, and this amplification served to estimate nucleated cell counts. Measured with immunoSEQ multiplex PCR; TCRdb has only the in-frame clones, and not every one. Clonal size and the V and J genes are those of that table, whereas D and trimming came from the DNA. The table includes hundreds of thousands of clones, nearly 90% detected once. V dropped 0 bases and J dropped 10; count of bases not matched to a gene: 2. The CDR3 consists of 13 residues. CDR1 is SEHNR and CDR2 is FQNEAQ in the germline V gene (reference sequence). The origin of this receptor is a woman in her late teens or twenties who had recovered from COVID-19. The chain combines TRBV7-9 with TRBJ2-1, with 8 bases that match TRBD2. The sequencing input was peripheral blood. DNA of the CDR3: TGTGCCAGCAGCTTAGCTAGCGGGAACGAGCAGTTCTTC. Translating it yields CASSLASGNEQFF.